This T cell receptor beta chain was captured by sequencing in a study of T cells in Graves' hyperthyroidism and ophthalmopathy. Looking at the study overall: Any treatment followed the collection of peripheral blood at initial diagnosis.

This clonotype was found many times. The TCR beta CDR3 regions underwent amplification using RNA transcripts as the source. Initially, a first-round RT-PCR of the TCR CDR3 employed the HTBI primer set. TCRdb re-derived calls from the multiplex PCR reads in MiXCR, one entry per CDR3 protein. Of 530,000 or so distinct CDR3 sequences detected, approximately 25% appear once; the ten largest clones hold about 11%. Germline V gene lookup returns CDR1 SNHLY and CDR2 FYNNEI. This CDR3 region has 13 residues. The V and J ends lost 2 bases and 6 bases respectively, with 11 bases between them. This receptor was taken from a woman aged 25 to 39 with Graves' ophthalmopathy. J is TRBJ2-7 and V is TRBV2; D possibly uses TRBD1 or TRBD2 (5 bases each). The sequencing input was blood. Here the CDR3 DNA reads TGTGCCAGCAGTGAAAACACGGGGCGCGAGCAGTACTTC. This sequence encodes CASSENTGREQYF.